These 29 T cell receptor beta chains came from one sample sequenced in a study of cytomegalovirus exposure and HLA in healthy donors. Use of 60 Vbeta and 13 Jbeta primers characterized the PCR. The table came from immunoSEQ multiplex PCR; TCRdb's copy has only in-frame clones and leaves some out. The sample has about 180,000 clones; 70% to 80% are singletons. Sequences were obtained from PBMCs. Receptors were obtained from a woman between 55 and 75 years old in good health and CMV-seropositive.

V is TRBV18 and J is TRBJ2-1; 7 bases agree with TRBD2. Germline V gene sequence: CDR1 KGHSH, CDR2 LQKENI. V shed 2 bases, J shed 2 bases, and the junction held 6 bases outside the gene matches. This CDR3 has 16 residues. CDR3 amino acids: CASSPAREDTYNEQFF. The CDR3 DNA follows: TGTGCCAGCTCACCAGCCCGGGAGGACACCTACAATGAGCAGTTCTTC. Looking up the rest from reference TRBV18 and TRBJ2-1 gives the full variable domain: NAGVMQNPRHLVRRRGQEARLRCSPMKGHSHVYWYRQLPEEGLKFMVYLQKENIIDESGMPKERFSAEFPKEGPSILRIQQVVRGDSAAYFCASSPAREDTYNEQFFGPGTRLTVL.

This clone was seen a single time. This chain connects TRBV4-1 to TRBJ1-5; D perhaps matches TRBD1 (6 bases). Germline V gene lookup returns CDR1 MGHRA and CDR2 YSYEKL. Trimming shortened V by 1 base and J by 1 base, and 11 bases separated the two germline ends. CDR3 size: 16 residues. The CDR3 DNA sequence: TGCGCCAGCAGCCAAGTTGGAACAGGGAGCAATCAGCCCCAGCATTTT. This gives the protein CASSQVGTGSNQPQHF.

As to this clone: At one of its ends the junction is not consistent with the germline gene, which may arise from a read error. The genes are TRBV7-7 and TRBJ2-1; TRBD2 matches 13 bases. Germline lookup yields CDR1 SSHAT and CDR2 FNYEAQ (reference sequence). This CDR3 contains 14 residues. The DNA of the CDR3 is TGTGCTAGCAGCCCCCGGACTAGCGGGAGTGAGCAGTTCTTC. It specifies CASSPRTSGSEQFF.

The V gene is TRBV4-2, the J gene TRBJ1-3; D might be TRBD1 (5 bases). The CDR3 runs 15 residues. CDR1 LGHNA and CDR2 YNFKEQ come from the germline V gene. The V and J ends lost 4 bases and 0 bases respectively, with 10 bases between them. CDR3 region: CASSLTGDSGNTIYF. The CDR3 region has the DNA TGTGCCAGCAGCCTCACGGGGGACTCTGGAAACACCATATATTTT.

The chain recombines TRBV28 with TRBJ2-7, with a tentative D call TRBD1 (5 bases). This CDR3 comprises 13 residues. Germline CDR1 is MDHEN and CDR2 is SYDVKM. V shed 6 bases and J shed 2 bases, with 11 bases lying between them. DNA of the CDR3: TGTGCCAGCAGAACAGGAGTAACCTACGAGCAGTACTTC. Translation gives CASRTGVTYEQYF.

This clone was observed a few times. The chain has TRBV7-2 and TRBJ2-7; D is unresolved. Trimming took 5 bases from V and 4 from J, leaving 6 bases between them. There are 11 residues in the CDR3. CDR1 and CDR2 from the germline V gene are SGHTA and FQGNSA. The CDR3 loop reads CASSPLYEQYF. As DNA, the CDR3 is TGTGCCAGCAGCCCCCTATACGAGCAGTACTTC.

The CDR3 is CSVEMGGYEQYF. CDR3 nucleotide sequence: TGCAGCGTTGAAATGGGGGGGTACGAGCAGTACTTC. The V and J genes are TRBV29-1 and TRBJ2-7; TRBD2 agrees at 7 bases. Trimming removed 2 bases from V and 4 bases from J; junction bases left unmatched: 2. The V gene's germline CDR1 is SQVTM and CDR2 ANQGSEA. This CDR3 has 12 residues.

This clone was counted only a few times. The CDR3 nucleotides read TGTGCCAGCATGACAGGGAACGGAAACACCATATATTTT. It encodes CASMTGNGNTIYF. The rearrangement joins TRBV6-1 to TRBJ1-3, with 7 bases matching TRBD1. The CDR3 spans 13 residues. V lost 7 bases and J lost 4; bases outside the gene matches: 4. Germline assignment: CDR1 MNHNS and CDR2 SASEGT.

The chain recombines TRBV9 with TRBJ2-7; TRBD1 agrees at 7 bases. CDR3 length: 15 amino acids. Trimming cost V 0 bases and J 6 bases; bases outside gene matches: 9. CDR1 and CDR2 from the germline V gene are SGDLS and YYNGEE. CDR3 in DNA: TGTGCCAGCAGCGTAGGGCCAGGGGGAACGGGCGAGCAGTACTTC. This gives the protein CASSVGPGGTGEQYF. Based on the CDR3 plus reference TRBV9 and TRBJ2-7, the full variable domain is DSGVTQTPKHLITATGQRVTLRCSPRSGDLSVYWYQQSLDQGLQFLIQYYNGEERAKGNILERFSAQQFPDLHSELNLSSLELGDSALYFCASSVGPGGTGEQYFGPGTRLTVT.

The chain has TRBV15 and TRBJ2-5, with D perhaps matching TRBD1 (6 bases). Gene TRBJ2-7 matches the end of the DNA better, so the J call may be wrong. This CDR3 is 15 amino acids long. Germline loops: CDR1 LNHNV, CDR2 YYDKDF (reference sequence). In DNA, the CDR3 is TGTGCCACCAGCAGGTGGCAGGGGCTCGGGTACGAGCAGTACTTC. This translates into CATSRWQGLGYEQYF.

The gene calls are TRBV28 and TRBJ2-5, with a weak D call TRBD1 (8 bases). This CDR3 contains 16 residues. From germline, CDR1 is MDHEN and CDR2 SYDVKM. V was clipped by 3 bases and J by 2 bases, with 16 bases between them. DNA for the CDR3: TGTGCCAGCAGTTTGGGGGGGACAGGAAATCAAGAGACCCAGTACTTC. It is translated as CASSLGGTGNQETQYF.

Turning to this clone: Compared with germline, one end of the junction differs, possibly owing to a read error. DNA of the CDR3: TGTGCCACCAGCAGAGGAGCGGGAGGGTTCAATGAGCAGCTCTTC. Protein sequence: CATSRGAGGFNEQLF. The chain combines TRBV15 with TRBJ2-1; 10 nucleotides align to TRBD2. CDR3 length equals 15 residues. The germline gives CDR1 LNHNV, CDR2 YYDKDF (reference sequence).

This sequence joins TRBV4-3 and TRBJ1-5; TRBD1 matches 10 bases. The trim removed 3 bases at V and 5 bases at J, leaving 7 bases unmatched. CDR3 length: 16 amino acids. Germline V gene lookup returns CDR1 LGHNA and CDR2 YSLEER. The CDR3 bases are TGCGCCAGCAGCCAGTCCGGGACAGGGGTTTATCAGCCCCAGCATTTT. This encodes CASSQSGTGVYQPQHF.

The J gene is TRBJ2-1, the V gene TRBV6-5; D possibly corresponds to TRBD1 (5 bases). V lost 4 bases and J lost 4, with 8 bases in between. Germline V CDR1 and CDR2: MNHEY, SVGAGI. CDR3 size: 13 residues. CDR3 DNA sequence: TGTGCCAGCAGTTCGACAGCTTACAATGAGCAGTTCTTC. Its protein product is CASSSTAYNEQFF.

This chain connects TRBV2 to TRBJ2-1; possible D gene TRBD1, 6 bases. Per the germline V gene, CDR1 is SNHLY and CDR2 is FYNNEI. The CDR3 extends over 14 amino acids. Deletions cut 7 bases from V and 8 bases from J, with 18 bases between. The CDR3 loop reads CASNRRQGYDEQFF. Here the CDR3 DNA reads TGTGCCAGCAACCGACGCCAGGGGTACGATGAGCAGTTCTTC.

About this clone itself: Relative to the germline gene, one junction end is altered; a read error may explain this. Other DNA sequences of this sample code for an identical CDR3. This chain joins TRBV2 and TRBJ1-5; weak D call: TRBD1 (5 bases). This CDR3 is built from 14 residues. CDR1 and CDR2 (germline): SNHLY, FYNNEI. The CDR3 here is CASSEKTVNQPQHF. The CDR3 DNA sequence: TGTGCCAGTAGTGAAAAGACAGTTAATCAGCCCCAGCATTTT.

This rearrangement joins TRBV7-2 to TRBJ2-1; TRBD2 matches 10 bases. Germline CDR1 is SGHTA and CDR2 is FQGNSA. J gave up 9 bases and V 5 bases, and 16 bases lay outside the gene matches. The CDR3 runs 17 residues. The CDR3 DNA reads as TGTGCCAGCAGCCTTGATACGGAGCGGGGGGGAAGAGGTGAGCAGTTCTTC. Translated, it gives CASSLDTERGGRGEQFF.

V and J are TRBV6-5 and TRBJ1-5; maybe TRBD1 (5 bases). Germline assignment: CDR1 MNHEY and CDR2 SVGAGI. V dropped 9 bases and J dropped 4 bases, with 16 bases sitting between them. This CDR3 comprises 14 residues. CDR3 loop: CASAGRGGNQPQHF. CDR3 bases: TGTGCCAGTGCGGGGCGGGGAGGGAATCAGCCCCAGCATTTT.

A single count supports this clone. The rearrangement links TRBV5-6 to TRBJ1-2; 7 bases map to TRBD1. CDR3 length: 13 amino acids. V lost 4 bases, J lost 10 bases, and 10 bases stayed unmatched. CDR1 and CDR2 from the germline V gene are SGHDT and YYEEEE. The CDR3 bases are TGTGCCAGCAGCACCGGACAGGCCCGCGACTACACCTTC. The encoded protein is CASSTGQARDYTF.

This clone was found once. CDR3: CASSLSTQATGELFF. The CDR3 nucleotides are TGTGCCAGCAGTTTATCGACGCAGGCCACCGGGGAGCTGTTTTTT. This chain joins TRBV27 and TRBJ2-2; D is unclear. From germline, CDR1 is MNHEY and CDR2 SMNVEV (reference sequence). The CDR3 loop spans 15 amino acids. With 0 bases removed from V and 4 bases from J, the gap between germline ends came to 9 bases.

The CDR3 DNA follows: TGCGCCAGCAGCCAAGGACAGGCTTTGAGGACTGAAGCTTTCTTT. This sequence encodes CASSQGQALRTEAFF. The chain links TRBV4-1 to TRBJ1-1, with D possibly TRBD1 on 6 matching bases. Germline assignment: CDR1 MGHRA and CDR2 YSYEKL. CDR3 length equals 15 residues. V lost 1 base, J lost 5 bases, and 14 bases lay in between.

The chain employs TRBV7-9 and TRBJ2-3, with 9 nucleotides matching TRBD1. The J segment lost 6 bases and the V segment lost 1 base, leaving 2 bases of the junction unmatched. The CDR3 extends over 14 amino acids. The germline V gene encodes CDR1 SEHNR and CDR2 FQNEAQ (reference sequence). Here the CDR3 reads CASSLGQGGDTQYF. CDR3 DNA: TGTGCCAGCAGCTTAGGACAGGGGGGGGATACGCAGTATTTT.

The chain links TRBV5-1 to TRBJ1-2; D perhaps matches TRBD1 (6 bases). CDR3 size: 16 residues. The germline V gene encodes CDR1 SGHRS and CDR2 YFSETQ. Trimming cost V 0 bases and J 3 bases, with 15 bases left between them. This CDR3 is CASSLGFGDTYYGYTF. DNA of the CDR3: TGCGCCAGCAGCTTGGGGTTCGGGGACACTTACTATGGCTACACCTTC. Full variable domain (outside the CDR3, taken from reference TRBV5-1 and TRBJ1-2): KAGVTQTPRYLIKTRGQQVTLSCSPISGHRSVSWYQQTPGQGLQFLFEYFSETQRNKGNFPGRFSGRQFSNSRSEMNVSTLELGDSALYLCASSLGFGDTYYGYTFGSGTRLTVV.

The chain joins TRBV7-8 to TRBJ2-7; 11 bases align to TRBD1. This CDR3 is built from 16 residues. CDR1 is SGHVS and CDR2 is FQNEAQ in the germline V gene. The V segment lost 5 bases and the J segment 4 bases; nucleotides outside the gene matches: 10. The CDR3, as DNA: TGTGCCAGCAGCCCTCACCGGGGACAGGGGGTTTACGAGCAGTACTTC. Its translation is CASSPHRGQGVYEQYF.

The gene calls are TRBV28 and TRBJ1-1, with TRBD1 matching over 7 bases. The germline gives CDR1 MDHEN, CDR2 SYDVKM. V shed 7 bases and J 11 bases; nucleotides not matched to a gene: 13. This CDR3 spans 13 amino acids. The CDR3 loop reads CASMVGDSRNAFF. CDR3 nucleotides: TGTGCCAGCATGGTAGGGGACAGTCGAAACGCTTTCTTT.

The chain recombines TRBV5-1 with TRBJ2-5, with D unresolved. Germline CDR1 reads SGHRS; CDR2 reads YFSETQ. V lost 0 bases to trimming and J lost 5 bases, with 17 bases between them. The CDR3 covers 16 residues. DNA of the CDR3: TGCGCCAGCAGCTTGGCCGGGTTTAGCAATATGGAGACCCAGTACTTC. It yields the protein CASSLAGFSNMETQYF.

The chain has TRBV30 and TRBJ2-3; TRBD2 agrees at 11 bases. Per germline, CDR1 GTSNPN and CDR2 SVGIG (reference sequence). V gave up 0 bases and J gave up 2 bases; unmatched junction bases: 10. The CDR3 runs 18 residues. The CDR3 nucleotides read TGTGCCTGGAGTGTAAGTCTCCCTAGCGGGGGGATCACAGATACGCAGTATTTT. Translated, it gives CAWSVSLPSGGITDTQYF.

In this sample, this clone turned up once. The chain is built from TRBV7-2 and TRBJ2-7, with TRBD2 matching over 9 bases. Germline CDR1 and CDR2: SGHTA and FQGNSA. The CDR3 length is 18 residues. Losses at the gene ends were 1 base for V and 1 base for J; bases not matched to a gene: 11. DNA for the CDR3: TGTGCCAGCAGCTTAGGACTAACGGTGCGGGGGGGATCCTACGAGCAGTACTTC. It codes for CASSLGLTVRGGSYEQYF.

For the CDR3, the DNA is TGTGCCAGCAGCCCATTCGGTGTCCTAAATGAGCAGTTCTTC. Protein: CASSPFGVLNEQFF. The chain joins TRBV7-2 to TRBJ2-1; no clear D gene. The V gene lost 5 bases and the J gene lost 7 bases, with 15 bases spanning the gap. The CDR3 has 14 residues. Germline CDR1 is SGHTA and CDR2 is FQGNSA.